This TCR beta chain came from a study of blood T cell repertoires in COVID-19. Method: immunoSEQ multiplex PCR; TCRdb's copy keeps in-frame clones and lacks some. The profile shows fewer than 300,000 clones, roughly 89% of them singletons. Per germline, CDR1 LNHDA and CDR2 SQIVND (reference sequence). With 6 bases clipped from V and 1 base from J, the junction kept 4 bases outside the gene matches. This CDR3 has 14 amino acids. This sequence joins TRBV19 and TRBJ1-1; TRBD1 matches at 8 bases. The sequencing input was PBMCs or T cells enriched from blood (not recorded which). This receptor was identified in a man in his forties who had recovered from COVID-19. This CDR3 is CASSPGQGNTEAFF. In DNA form, the CDR3 reads TGTGCCAGTAGCCCCGGACAGGGGAACACTGAAGCTTTCTTT. Variable domain in full (rest from reference TRBV19 and TRBJ1-1): DGGITQSPKYLFRKEGQNVTLSCEQNLNHDAMYWYRQDPGQGLRLIYYSQIVNDFQKGDIAEGYSVSREKKESFPLTVTSAQKNPTAFYLCASSPGQGNTEAFFGQGTRLTVV.